The next 32 T cell receptor beta chains were all read from a single sample in a study of blood T cell repertoires in COVID-19. The protocol was immunoSEQ multiplex PCR, while the TCRdb copy is restricted to in-frame clones and leaves out a portion. There are 250,000 or so clones in the sample; about 91% occur only once, and roughly 6% lies in the top ten. Material for sequencing was peripheral blood. Source of these receptors: a woman in her twenties or thirties with COVID-19, enrolled during active disease.

The V and J genes are TRBV3-1 (or the pseudogene TRBV3-2) and TRBJ1-2; maybe TRBD1 (5 bases). The CDR3 contains 16 residues. Trimming cost V 4 bases and J 1 base, with 16 bases left between them. The germline CDR1 and CDR2 sequences are LGHDT and YNNKEL (reference sequence). The CDR3: CASSRGGGGHNYGYTF. The CDR3 coding sequence is TGTGCCAGCAGCCGCGGGGGGGGAGGCCATAACTATGGCTACACCTTC.

This chain links TRBV20-1 with TRBJ2-7; TRBD1 aligns across 7 bases. CDR3 length: 16 amino acids. CDR1 DFQATT and CDR2 SNEGSKA come from the germline V gene (reference sequence). The junction had 15 bases not matched to a gene; V was cut back by 3 bases and J by 4 bases. In DNA form, the CDR3 reads TGCAGTGCTAGTTGTGGTCGGACAGGTTGTAGGTACGAGCAGTACTTC. It specifies CSASCGRTGCRYEQYF.

The rearrangement links TRBV11-2 to TRBJ2-7; D is unresolved. Germline CDR1 and CDR2: SGHAT and FQNNGV. The CDR3 runs to 14 residues. V gave up 2 bases and J gave up 6 bases, with 14 bases separating them. The CDR3 loop reads CASSLRPGLVEQYF. The CDR3 nucleotides read TGTGCCAGCAGCTTACGTCCGGGTTTGGTCGAGCAGTACTTC.

This chain uses TRBV6-5 with TRBJ1-5; 9 positions match TRBD1. The germline CDR1 and CDR2 sequences are MNHEY and SVGAGI. The CDR3 contains 15 residues. V shed 6 bases, J shed 1 base, and the junction held 4 bases outside the gene matches. This CDR3 is CASRGQGLSNQPQHF. The CDR3 DNA reads TGTGCCAGCAGGGGACAGGGCTTGAGCAATCAGCCCCAGCATTTT.

This chain joins TRBV30 and TRBJ1-2; D gene ambiguous. The V and J ends lost 4 bases and 4 bases respectively, with 7 bases between them. The CDR3 length is 11 residues. In germline, CDR1 is GTSNPN, CDR2 SVGIG (reference sequence). CDR3 sequence: CAWMRGYGYTF. CDR3 DNA sequence: TGTGCCTGGATGCGGGGCTATGGCTACACCTTC.

The gene calls are TRBV30 and TRBJ2-3; 7 nucleotides agree with TRBD2. Trimming took 8 bases from V and 4 from J; bases not matched to a gene: 9. Germline lookup yields CDR1 GTSNPN and CDR2 SVGIG (reference sequence). There are 13 residues in the CDR3. CDR3 sequence (DNA): TGTGCCCGACGGGCTAGCGGAGCAGATACGCAGTATTTT. This encodes CARRASGADTQYF.

V gene TRBV3-1 (or the pseudogene TRBV3-2) combines with J gene TRBJ1-2, with 8 positions matching TRBD1. Germline loops: CDR1 LGHDT, CDR2 YNNKEL (reference sequence). The trim removed 8 bases at V and 4 bases at J, leaving 12 bases unmatched. CDR3 length equals 15 residues. CDR3 loop: CASGQMLTGGYGYTF. The CDR3 coding sequence is TGTGCCAGCGGACAAATGTTAACAGGGGGCTATGGCTACACCTTC.

The chain recombines TRBV7-9 with TRBJ1-5, with a weak D call TRBD1 (5 bases). Trimming took 5 bases from V and 2 from J, leaving 13 bases between them. CDR3 length: 15 residues. In germline, CDR1 is SEHNR, CDR2 FQNEAQ (reference sequence). In DNA form, the CDR3 reads TGTGCCAGCAGCCCCCCGGGGGTGGGCAATCAGCCCCAGCATTTT. Translation gives CASSPPGVGNQPQHF. The full variable domain, rest sourced from reference TRBV7-9 and TRBJ1-5, is DTGVSQNPRHKITKRGQNVTFRCDPISEHNRLYWYRQTLGQGPEFLTYFQNEAQLEKSRLLSDRFSAERPKGSFSTLEIQRTEQGDSAMYLCASSPPGVGNQPQHFGDGTRLSIL.

The genes are TRBV4-3 and TRBJ2-1, with 9 bases identical to TRBD2. The germline V gene encodes CDR1 LGHNA and CDR2 YSLEER. There are 16 residues in the CDR3. After removal of 0 bases from V and 11 bases from J, the junction contained 11 bases not matched to a gene. Here the CDR3 DNA reads TGCGCCAGCAGCCAAGATTTTGGGACTAGCCCCGGCCAGCAGTTCTTC. This translates into CASSQDFGTSPGQQFF.

The rearrangement uses TRBV5-1 and TRBJ1-4, with D perhaps matching TRBD1 (6 bases). The germline V and J ends were trimmed by 1 base and 3 bases, with 10 bases remaining between them. CDR3 length: 15 amino acids. The germline V gene encodes CDR1 SGHRS and CDR2 YFSETQ. The CDR3 coding sequence is TGCGCCAGCAGCTTGAAGACAGGCTCTAATGAAAAACTGTTTTTT. Translating gives CASSLKTGSNEKLFF. The complete variable domain, with remaining parts taken from reference TRBV5-1 and TRBJ1-4, reads KAGVTQTPRYLIKTRGQQVTLSCSPISGHRSVSWYQQTPGQGLQFLFEYFSETQRNKGNFPGRFSGRQFSNSRSEMNVSTLELGDSALYLCASSLKTGSNEKLFFGSGTQLSVL.

The rearrangement links TRBV6-5 to TRBJ2-5; D gene unclear. The CDR3 has 14 amino acids. Germline lookup yields CDR1 MNHEY and CDR2 SVGAGI. Deletions cut 2 bases from V and 5 bases from J, with 12 bases between. CDR3 DNA sequence: TGTGCCAGCAGTTACGGCCCGTGGCATGAGACCCAGTACTTC. Its translation: CASSYGPWHETQYF.

This chain uses TRBV28 with TRBJ2-3; D ambiguous. With 5 bases removed from V and 4 bases from J, the gap between germline ends came to 13 bases. This CDR3 is built from 14 residues. CDR1 is MDHEN, CDR2 SYDVKM, per germline. CDR3 region: CASSGPVIADTQYF. In DNA, the CDR3 is TGTGCCAGCAGTGGTCCGGTAATCGCAGATACGCAGTATTTT.

This clone was recorded a few times. The rearrangement uses TRBV15 and TRBJ1-4, with unresolved D. This CDR3 has 14 amino acids. The V and J ends lost 5 bases and 5 bases respectively, with 12 bases between them. Germline V gene data show CDR1 as LNHNV and CDR2 as YYDKDF (reference sequence). Here the CDR3 DNA reads TGTGCCACCAGCCCCCTGGCCAACAATGAAAAACTGTTTTTT. It specifies CATSPLANNEKLFF.

This chain joins TRBV7-2 and TRBJ2-7; TRBD2 matches 15 bases. V lost 6 bases and J lost 3; bases outside the gene matches: 6. Germline CDR1 reads SGHTA; CDR2 reads FQGNSA. The CDR3 has 16 residues. CDR3 region: CASSRTSGGGNYEQYF. As DNA, the CDR3 is TGTGCCAGCAGTAGGACTAGCGGGGGGGGGAACTACGAGCAGTACTTC.

The rearrangement links TRBV19 to TRBJ1-1, with 7 bases matching TRBD1. The CDR3 runs 13 residues. The V and J ends lost 8 bases and 3 bases, in that order; junction bases with no gene match: 6. CDR1 and CDR2 from the germline V gene are LNHDA and SQIVND (reference sequence). The CDR3 DNA is TGTGCCAGTTCATCCCAGGGGGACACTGAAGCTTTCTTT. As protein: CASSSQGDTEAFF.

The J gene is TRBJ1-3, the V gene TRBV6-2 or TRBV6-3; D not certain. V lost 5 bases and J 0 bases, leaving 14 bases between the germline ends. Germline lookup yields CDR1 MNHEY and CDR2 SVGEGT. CDR3 length: 16 residues. CDR3 DNA sequence: TGTGCCAGCAGTCCGGACTGGAAGTTCTCTGGAAACACCATATATTTT. Translating gives CASSPDWKFSGNTIYF.

V gene TRBV4-3 combines with J gene TRBJ2-5; TRBD1 matches at 8 bases. CDR1 and CDR2 (germline): LGHNA, YSLEER. V shed 0 bases and J 5 bases; nucleotides not matched to a gene: 8. CDR3 length equals 16 residues. In DNA, the CDR3 is TGCGCCAGCAGCCAAGATTGGCAGGGGGCAGGGGAGACCCAGTACTTC. It specifies CASSQDWQGAGETQYF.

This clone has just one count. This sequence joins TRBV27 and TRBJ2-5, with D unclear. Germline V gene data show CDR1 as MNHEY and CDR2 as SMNVEV (reference sequence). The CDR3 has 13 amino acids. V was cut by 3 bases and J by 4 bases, with 9 bases left in between. CDR3 sequence: CASSFRGRETQYF. Here the CDR3 DNA reads TGTGCCAGCAGTTTCCGAGGTAGAGAGACCCAGTACTTC.

This clone was seen once. The V gene is TRBV28, the J gene TRBJ2-1, with D possibly matching TRBD2 (6 bases). Trimming stripped 8 bases from V and 1 base from J, with 12 bases between. This CDR3 contains 14 residues. Germline-derived CDR1 and CDR2 are MDHEN and SYDVKM. The CDR3 sequence is CASSLLASYNEQFF. As DNA, the CDR3 is TGTGCCAGCTCGCTACTAGCTTCCTACAATGAGCAGTTCTTC.

The chain recombines TRBV18 with TRBJ2-7, with TRBD1 as a possible D gene (5 bases). There are 13 residues in the CDR3. The germline CDR1 and CDR2 sequences are KGHSH and LQKENI. The V and J ends lost 2 bases and 6 bases respectively, with 11 bases between them. As DNA, the CDR3 is TGTGCCAGCTCACCAGGGCTAGGGGCCGAGCAGTACTTC. Translating it yields CASSPGLGAEQYF.

This chain's CDR3 is CASSLGEDILSYEQYF. The CDR3 bases are TGTGCCAGCAGCTTAGGGGAGGACATCCTCTCCTACGAGCAGTACTTC. V gene TRBV7-2 combines with J gene TRBJ2-7, with D maybe TRBD2 (6 bases). The CDR3 consists of 16 residues. The V end lost 1 base, the J end lost 0 bases, and 13 bases lay between the germline ends. Germline assignment: CDR1 SGHTA and CDR2 FQGNSA. The full variable domain, rest sourced from reference TRBV7-2 and TRBJ2-7, is GAGVSQSPSNKVTEKGKDVELRCDPISGHTALYWYRQSLGQGLEFLIYFQGNSAPDKSGLPSDRFSAERTGGSVSTLTIQRTQQEDSAVYLCASSLGEDILSYEQYFGPGTRLTVT.

This chain connects TRBV5-1 to TRBJ2-7; 8 bases align to TRBD1. This CDR3 spans 15 amino acids. Germline trimming cut 0 bases from V and 2 bases from J; bases unmatched to any gene: 4. From germline, CDR1 is SGHRS and CDR2 YFSETQ. DNA of the CDR3: TGCGCCAGCAGCTTGGTACAGGGGGGTCCCTACGAGCAGTACTTC. Its translation: CASSLVQGGPYEQYF. The full variable domain, completed using reference TRBV5-1 and TRBJ2-7, is KAGVTQTPRYLIKTRGQQVTLSCSPISGHRSVSWYQQTPGQGLQFLFEYFSETQRNKGNFPGRFSGRQFSNSRSEMNVSTLELGDSALYLCASSLVQGGPYEQYFGPGTRLTVT.

CDR3: CASTASTGGRGWWVQTGELFF. DNA of the CDR3: TGTGCCAGTACCGCATCCACAGGGGGTCGAGGGTGGTGGGTCCAAACCGGGGAGCTGTTTTTT. The V and J genes are TRBV19 and TRBJ2-2; TRBD1 agrees at 8 bases. J was trimmed by 5 bases and V by 7 bases; bases with no gene match: 27. Germline lookup yields CDR1 LNHDA and CDR2 SQIVND (reference sequence). The CDR3 loop spans 21 amino acids.

The V call is TRBV5-1, the J call TRBJ2-7; the match to TRBD2 covers 12 bases. In germline, CDR1 is SGHRS, CDR2 YFSETQ. The CDR3 runs to 12 residues. Trimming cost V 3 bases and J 12 bases; bases outside gene matches: 4. As DNA, the CDR3 is TGCGCCAGCAGCTCGACTAGCGGGAGAACGTACGTC. Translation gives CASSSTSGRTYV.

Regarding this clone: This sample includes further DNA sequences coding for the same CDR3. The chain recombines TRBV6-5 with TRBJ2-3, with 8 positions matching TRBD2. CDR3 length equals 15 residues. The germline gives CDR1 MNHEY, CDR2 SVGAGI. With 0 bases clipped from V and 4 bases from J, the junction kept 3 bases outside the gene matches. The CDR3 DNA reads as TGTGCCAGCAGTTACTCGGCGGGGGGTGCAGATACGCAGTATTTT. Amino acids: CASSYSAGGADTQYF.

The rearrangement joins TRBV15 to TRBJ1-2, with 8 bases lining up with TRBD1. Germline lookup yields CDR1 LNHNV and CDR2 YYDKDF (reference sequence). The length of the CDR3 is 17 residues. The V and J ends lost 0 bases and 3 bases, in that order; junction bases with no gene match: 9. CDR3 nucleotides: TGTGCCACCAGCAGAGATCAGGGCAGGGGGCGAGACTATGGCTACACCTTC. The encoded protein is CATSRDQGRGRDYGYTF.

This clone was counted between two and nine times. V is TRBV5-1 and J is TRBJ2-2; 9 bases are a match to TRBD2. This CDR3 comprises 17 residues. Germline-derived CDR1 and CDR2 are SGHRS and YFSETQ. V gave up 0 bases and J gave up 6 bases; unmatched junction bases: 9. The CDR3 loop is CASSLVAGAMLAGELFF. CDR3 nucleotide sequence: TGCGCCAGCAGCTTGGTAGCGGGAGCGATGTTGGCCGGGGAGCTGTTTTTT.

The chain employs TRBV7-8 and TRBJ1-5, with 7 bases lining up with TRBD1. CDR3 length equals 20 residues. Trimming cost V 5 bases and J 5 bases; bases outside gene matches: 24. From germline, CDR1 is SGHVS and CDR2 FQNEAQ. As DNA, the CDR3 is TGTGCCAGCAGCCCCGATTGGCTTTTGACCGAGACAGGGTTGGATCAGCCCCAGCATTTT. Translated: CASSPDWLLTETGLDQPQHF.

The chain couples TRBV5-5 to TRBJ2-7; D gene unclear. The CDR3 length is 15 residues. Germline CDR1 is SGHKS and CDR2 is YYEKEE (reference sequence). The V and J ends lost 4 bases and 2 bases respectively, with 16 bases between them. CDR3 nucleotide sequence: TGTGCCAGCAGCCCGGGTCCACCTTCCCCCTACGAGCAGTACGTC. It yields the protein CASSPGPPSPYEQYV.

The rearrangement joins TRBV12-3 or TRBV12-4 to TRBJ2-3; weak D call: TRBD2 (7 bases). The CDR3 has 13 residues. Trimming removed 3 bases from V and 5 bases from J, with 9 bases in between. CDR3 in amino acids: CASSFRGGDTQYF. CDR3 sequence (DNA): TGTGCCAGCAGTTTTAGGGGGGGAGATACGCAGTATTTT.

This sequence joins TRBV5-4 and TRBJ1-4; the D is unclear. Germline loops: CDR1 SGHNT, CDR2 YYREEE (reference sequence). Trimming took off 1 base at V and 8 bases at J, with 9 bases between the two ends. The CDR3 has 13 amino acids. The CDR3 loop reads CASSLWAEEKLFF. In DNA form, the CDR3 reads TGTGCCAGCAGCTTGTGGGCTGAGGAAAAACTGTTTTTT.

This chain's CDR3 is CASSQGGAGGGNTEAFF. The CDR3 DNA follows: TGTGCCAGCAGCCAAGGAGGTGCAGGGGGCGGGAACACTGAAGCTTTCTTT. The rearrangement uses TRBV3-1 (or the pseudogene TRBV3-2) and TRBJ1-1; 8 nucleotides line up with TRBD1. Per germline, CDR1 LGHDT and CDR2 YNNKEL (reference sequence). After removal of 1 base from V and 1 base from J, the junction contained 8 bases not matched to a gene. This CDR3 has 17 amino acids.